Each of the 31 T cell receptor beta chains below was sequenced from the same sample in a study of blood T cell repertoires in COVID-19. Libraries were prepared by immunoSEQ multiplex PCR; TCRdb keeps only in-frame clonotypes and omits some of them. Of roughly 140,000 clones listed, around 80% were seen once; the top ten hold 7.3%. Sequenced material: PBMCs or T cells enriched from blood (not recorded which). These receptors were obtained from a man aged 50 or older who had recovered from COVID-19.

The genes are TRBV5-1 and TRBJ2-7, with 8 bases identical to TRBD2. Per germline, CDR1 SGHRS and CDR2 YFSETQ. After removal of 4 bases from V and 6 bases from J, the junction contained 9 bases not matched to a gene. This CDR3 is built from 14 residues. The CDR3 DNA reads TGCGCCAGCAGCCTTGTGCTAGCGGGCCCCGAGCAGTACTTC. Translated: CASSLVLAGPEQYF. Variable domain in full (rest from reference TRBV5-1 and TRBJ2-7): KAGVTQTPRYLIKTRGQQVTLSCSPISGHRSVSWYQQTPGQGLQFLFEYFSETQRNKGNFPGRFSGRQFSNSRSEMNVSTLELGDSALYLCASSLVLAGPEQYFGPGTRLTVT.

V usage is TRBV13 and J usage is TRBJ2-2, with 10 bases that match TRBD2. CDR3 length: 17 residues. Losses at the gene ends were 2 bases for V and 7 bases for J; bases not matched to a gene: 10. The germline V gene has CDR1 PRHDT and CDR2 FYEKMQ (reference sequence). The CDR3 bases are TGTGCCAGCAGCTTAAGACTAGCGGGTCTCGGCGTCGGGGAGCTGTTTTTT. Amino acid sequence: CASSLRLAGLGVGELFF.

This rearrangement joins TRBV18 to TRBJ1-3; D gene uncertain. Germline CDR1 KGHSH, CDR2 LQKENI. This CDR3 has 16 residues. The V and J ends lost 0 bases and 0 bases respectively, with 9 bases between them. CDR3: CASSPPGGHSGNTIYF. CDR3 nucleotide sequence: TGTGCCAGCTCACCACCTGGAGGGCACTCTGGAAACACCATATATTTT.

This rearrangement joins TRBV29-1 to TRBJ1-5, with 9 bases identical to TRBD1. The CDR3 is made up of 14 amino acids. Trimming cost V 6 bases and J 3 bases; bases outside gene matches: 6. Germline V gene data show CDR1 as SQVTM and CDR2 as ANQGSEA. CDR3 sequence reads: CSVSGTGPNQPQHF. CDR3 nucleotides: TGCAGCGTGTCCGGGACAGGGCCCAATCAGCCCCAGCATTTT.

Concerning this clone itself: The sample contains more than one DNA sequence encoding this CDR3. The chain carries TRBV18 and TRBJ2-5; D is unclear. V gave up 3 bases and J gave up 2 bases, with 7 bases separating them. The CDR3 is 13 amino acids. Germline V gene sequence: CDR1 KGHSH, CDR2 LQKENI. In DNA, the CDR3 is TGTGCCAGCTCACCCGGGTTACAAGAGACCCAGTACTTC. Translating gives CASSPGLQETQYF.

The genes are TRBV19 and TRBJ2-3; TRBD2 matches at 7 bases. Trimming cost V 4 bases and J 4 bases; bases outside gene matches: 11. This CDR3 contains 16 residues. Germline loops: CDR1 LNHDA, CDR2 SQIVND (reference sequence). CDR3 protein: CASSKNRGEVADTQYF. The CDR3 DNA reads as TGTGCCAGTAGTAAGAATCGGGGGGAGGTGGCAGATACGCAGTATTTT. Full variable domain (remainder filled in from reference TRBV19 and TRBJ2-3): DGGITQSPKYLFRKEGQNVTLSCEQNLNHDAMYWYRQDPGQGLRLIYYSQIVNDFQKGDIAEGYSVSREKKESFPLTVTSAQKNPTAFYLCASSKNRGEVADTQYFGPGTRLTVL.

V is TRBV5-1 and J is TRBJ1-2, with D possibly matching TRBD1 (5 bases). Germline V CDR1 and CDR2: SGHRS, YFSETQ. This CDR3 has 13 amino acids. Trimming shortened V by 0 bases and J by 2 bases, and 5 bases separated the two germline ends. The CDR3 nucleotides read TGCGCCAGCAGCTTGGGACAGAACTATGGCTACACCTTC. It codes for CASSLGQNYGYTF.

This clone was counted a single time. CDR3 protein: CSASHRTGLGTEAFF. The CDR3 DNA reads TGCAGTGCTAGTCACAGGACAGGGTTGGGCACTGAAGCTTTCTTT. The J gene is TRBJ1-1, the V gene TRBV20-1; 8 bases agree with TRBD1. Germline values: CDR1 DFQATT, CDR2 SNEGSKA (reference sequence). The trim removed 3 bases at V and 4 bases at J, leaving 10 bases unmatched. The CDR3 extends over 15 amino acids.

CDR3: CATQATYNSPLHF. The CDR3 DNA reads TGTGCTACTCAAGCGACCTATAATTCACCCCTCCACTTT. This chain links TRBV19 with TRBJ1-6; D is undetermined. The CDR3 sequence is 13 residues long. Germline V lookup: CDR1 LNHDA, CDR2 SQIVND (reference sequence).

The chain combines TRBV4-1 with TRBJ1-3; TRBD1 agrees at 10 bases. Looked up from germline, CDR1 is MGHRA and CDR2 is YSYEKL. The CDR3 runs to 15 residues. The V and J ends lost 3 bases and 6 bases, in that order; junction bases with no gene match: 5. The chain's CDR3 is CASSHPGTGVNTIYF. The DNA of the CDR3 is TGCGCCAGCAGCCACCCCGGGACAGGGGTAAACACCATATATTTT.

This chain links TRBV5-6 with TRBJ2-5; tentatively, D is TRBD1 (6 bases). The CDR3 covers 14 residues. V lost 2 bases, J lost 5 bases, and 13 bases lay in between. Looked up from germline, CDR1 is SGHDT and CDR2 is YYEEEE. The CDR3 bases are TGTGCCAGCAGCTTACAGGGAGCCGAGGAGACCCAGTACTTC. Protein product: CASSLQGAEETQYF.

This clone was seen a single time. The gene calls are TRBV19 and TRBJ1-5, with 9 nucleotides matching TRBD1. Germline V gene sequence: CDR1 LNHDA, CDR2 SQIVND (reference sequence). This CDR3 comprises 16 residues. V shed 6 bases and J 5 bases; nucleotides not matched to a gene: 11. CDR3 bases: TGTGCCAGTAGCCATACCGGGACAGGGCCGTATCAGCCCCAGCATTTT. Translation gives CASSHTGTGPYQPQHF.

A single count supports this clone. The V and J genes are TRBV19 and TRBJ2-3; 8 bases map to TRBD1. This CDR3 has 14 residues. Germline CDR1 reads LNHDA; CDR2 reads SQIVND (reference sequence). After removal of 10 bases from V and 0 bases from J, the junction contained 6 bases not matched to a gene. The CDR3: CATKGQASTDTQYF. For the CDR3, the DNA is TGTGCCACCAAGGGACAGGCTAGCACAGATACGCAGTATTTT.

The chain employs TRBV27 and TRBJ2-3, with D perhaps TRBD2 (6 bases). V lost 4 bases to trimming and J lost 4 bases, with 18 bases between them. The germline V gene encodes CDR1 MNHEY and CDR2 SMNVEV (reference sequence). This CDR3 region has 16 residues. The CDR3, as DNA: TGTGCCAGCAGTTCGAACCCGGGACTTCTCGCAGATACGCAGTATTTT. It yields the protein CASSSNPGLLADTQYF.

The chain is built from TRBV6-5 and TRBJ2-2, with 8 bases matching TRBD1. The junction had 6 bases not matched to a gene; V was cut back by 5 bases and J by 4 bases. This CDR3 comprises 15 residues. The germline V gene encodes CDR1 MNHEY and CDR2 SVGAGI. The DNA for the CDR3 is TGTGCCAGCAGTACAGGGGGAAGTGGCACCGGGGAGCTGTTTTTT. Its protein is CASSTGGSGTGELFF.

The chain has TRBV5-6 and TRBJ2-3; D might be TRBD1 (6 bases). Between the trimmed V and J ends, which lost 4 bases and 0 bases, there was a span of 15 bases. The CDR3 runs to 16 residues. Germline-derived CDR1 and CDR2 are SGHDT and YYEEEE. The CDR3 nucleotides read TGTGCCAGCAGCGTGACAGGACGATCTAGCACAGATACGCAGTATTTT. Translated: CASSVTGRSSTDTQYF.

CDR3 in amino acids: CASSEVSGGSTDTQYF. DNA for the CDR3: TGTGCCAGCAGTGAAGTGAGCGGGGGGAGCACAGATACGCAGTATTTT. The J gene is TRBJ2-3, the V gene TRBV6-1; 9 bases map to TRBD2. Germline CDR1 is MNHNS and CDR2 is SASEGT. With V trimmed by 1 base and J by 0 bases, 2 bases remained unmatched. CDR3 length: 16 amino acids.

The J gene is TRBJ2-2, the V gene TRBV6-5; 9 positions match TRBD1. Germline trimming cut 7 bases from V and 4 bases from J; bases unmatched to any gene: 7. Germline CDR1 reads MNHEY; CDR2 reads SVGAGI. The CDR3 loop spans 15 amino acids. CDR3 sequence reads: CASNEGQGVTGELFF. Written as DNA, the CDR3 is TGTGCCAGCAACGAGGGACAGGGTGTCACCGGGGAGCTGTTTTTT.

The chain joins TRBV15 to TRBJ1-6, with D possibly being TRBD1 (5 bases). The CDR3 covers 14 residues. V lost 5 bases and J lost 7, with 12 bases in between. Germline-derived CDR1 and CDR2 are LNHNV and YYDKDF (reference sequence). The CDR3: CATSRDRQNSPLHF. The CDR3 DNA is TGTGCCACCAGCCGCGACAGACAAAATTCACCCCTCCACTTT.

The V and J genes are TRBV4-1 and TRBJ1-2; D unresolved. V was clipped by 2 bases and J by 8 bases, with 15 bases between them. The CDR3 runs 14 residues. Germline-derived CDR1 and CDR2 are MGHRA and YSYEKL. The CDR3: CASSQLGALRGYTF. DNA of the CDR3: TGCGCCAGCAGCCAATTGGGAGCTTTACGCGGCTACACCTTC.

The J gene is TRBJ2-1, the V gene TRBV2; TRBD2 might be the D (6 bases). V lost 4 bases, J lost 0 bases, and 16 bases lay in between. The CDR3 has 17 residues. CDR1 and CDR2 (germline): SNHLY, FYNNEI. For the CDR3, the DNA is TGTGCCAGCAGTGTGGTGACTAGTCTGAGCTCCTACAATGAGCAGTTCTTC. Protein: CASSVVTSLSSYNEQFF.

The chain's CDR3 is CATRRQGPSDQPQHF. The CDR3 nucleotides are TGTGCCACCCGGCGCCAGGGGCCAAGTGATCAGCCCCAGCATTTT. The chain carries TRBV24-1 and TRBJ1-5, with TRBD1 as a possible D gene (6 bases). Trimming took 9 bases from V and 5 from J, leaving 19 bases between them. The V gene's germline CDR1 is KGHDR and CDR2 SFDVKD. There are 15 residues in the CDR3.

V is TRBV7-9 and J is TRBJ2-1, with 11 bases aligning to TRBD2. With V trimmed by 3 bases and J by 6 bases, 7 bases remained unmatched. The CDR3 runs 16 residues. Germline V gene lookup returns CDR1 SEHNR and CDR2 FQNEAQ (reference sequence). The CDR3 DNA follows: TGTGCCAGCAGCTTCAATAGCGGGGGGGCCGCCAATGAGCAGTTCTTC. It yields the protein CASSFNSGGAANEQFF.

The chain couples TRBV7-3 to TRBJ2-5; D might be TRBD1 (5 bases). The CDR3 runs 13 residues. V was pared by 1 base and J by 4 bases, with 7 bases between. Germline V gene data show CDR1 as SGHTA and CDR2 as FQGTGA. The CDR3, as DNA: TGTGCCAGCAGCTTAAATCAGGGAGAGACCCAGTACTTC. This gives the protein CASSLNQGETQYF.

The rearrangement uses TRBV2 and TRBJ1-5, with 10 bases aligning to TRBD1. Germline trimming cut 4 bases from V and 6 bases from J; bases unmatched to any gene: 6. Germline values: CDR1 SNHLY, CDR2 FYNNEI. This CDR3 contains 15 residues. This CDR3 reads CASSAWDRGSQPQHF. The CDR3 DNA reads TGTGCCAGCAGTGCCTGGGACAGGGGCAGTCAGCCCCAGCATTTT.

This clone was recorded a few times. The V gene is TRBV12-5, the J gene TRBJ2-2, with 8 bases that match TRBD1. Unmatched junction bases numbered 7, after V lost 5 bases and J lost 5 bases. The CDR3 has 15 amino acids. CDR1 and CDR2 (germline): LGHNT, FRNRAP. The CDR3 protein is CASGPGGRRTGELFF. The CDR3, as DNA: TGTGCTAGTGGTCCAGGGGGCCGGAGGACCGGGGAGCTGTTTTTT.

The genes are TRBV19 and TRBJ1-4; 10 bases are a match to TRBD1. The CDR3 extends over 13 amino acids. V trimming: 6 bases; J trimming: 8 bases; junction bases outside the gene matches: 3. Germline V gives CDR1 LNHDA, CDR2 SQIVND (reference sequence). The CDR3 reads CASRGTGEEKLFF. CDR3 sequence (DNA): TGTGCCAGTAGGGGGACAGGGGAGGAAAAACTGTTTTTT. Full variable domain (remainder filled in from reference TRBV19 and TRBJ1-4): DGGITQSPKYLFRKEGQNVTLSCEQNLNHDAMYWYRQDPGQGLRLIYYSQIVNDFQKGDIAEGYSVSREKKESFPLTVTSAQKNPTAFYLCASRGTGEEKLFFGSGTQLSVL.

V usage is TRBV12-3 or TRBV12-4 and J usage is TRBJ2-7; D is uncertain. This CDR3 region has 13 residues. Trimming took off 3 bases at V and 3 bases at J, with 9 bases between the two ends. CDR3 region: CASSFYLVYEQYF. The CDR3 region has the DNA TGTGCCAGCAGTTTCTACTTGGTCTACGAGCAGTACTTC.

The chain combines TRBV14 with TRBJ2-2; the match to TRBD2 covers 9 bases. The V gene end was trimmed by 1 base and the J gene end by 0 bases; junction bases not matched to a gene: 6. CDR3 length equals 18 residues. In germline, CDR1 is SGHDN, CDR2 FVKESK. The CDR3 nucleotides read TGTGCCAGCAGCCAAGGTTTAGCGGGGGCCGCGAACACCGGGGAGCTGTTTTTT. Its translation is CASSQGLAGAANTGELFF.

This chain uses TRBV4-1 with TRBJ2-7; no clear D gene. This CDR3 contains 15 residues. The germline V and J ends were trimmed by 0 bases and 1 base, with 10 bases remaining between them. In germline, CDR1 is MGHRA, CDR2 YSYEKL. The CDR3 DNA follows: TGCGCCAGCAGCCAAGATTTAGGAGTTTCCTACGAGCAGTACTTC. Translated, it gives CASSQDLGVSYEQYF.

The J gene is TRBJ2-7, the V gene TRBV2; 10 nucleotides match TRBD1. The CDR3 contains 13 residues. CDR1 is SNHLY and CDR2 is FYNNEI in the germline V gene. V dropped 5 bases and J dropped 4; count of bases not matched to a gene: 2. DNA of the CDR3: TGTGCCAGCAGTACGGGACAGGGGTACGAGCAGTACTTC. This gives the protein CASSTGQGYEQYF.